The 2 T cell receptor beta chains below all came from one sample that was sequenced in a study of T cells in tumors after PD-1 blockade. Method: immunoSEQ multiplex PCR; TCRdb's copy keeps in-frame clones and lacks some. The sample holds about 48,000 clones; roughly 80% are singletons and the top ten take about 3.8%. The sequencing here drew on PBMCs, taken before anti-PD-1 treatment. Source of these receptors: a human donor with basal cell carcinoma.

This chain joins TRBV5-1 and TRBJ2-4; TRBD2 matches at 11 bases. CDR3 length: 15 residues. After removal of 1 base from V and 6 bases from J, the junction contained 3 bases not matched to a gene. Looked up from germline, CDR1 is SGHRS and CDR2 is YFSETQ. The CDR3 reads CASSLSTSGGNIQYF. CDR3 bases: TGCGCCAGCAGCTTGTCTACTAGCGGGGGAAACATTCAGTACTTC.

The rearrangement joins TRBV27 to TRBJ2-3, with 14 bases that match TRBD2. With V trimmed by 5 bases and J by 4 bases, 5 bases remained unmatched. CDR1 is MNHEY, CDR2 SMNVEV, per germline (reference sequence). The CDR3 spans 16 residues. CDR3: CASSKGLAGGPDTQYF. The CDR3 DNA reads as TGTGCCAGCAGTAAAGGACTAGCGGGGGGCCCAGATACGCAGTATTTT.